This T cell receptor (beta chain) emerged from a study of T cell responses to AZD1222 COVID-19 vaccine. Notes on the study in general: Without day 14 samples, only post-peak T cell repertoires were studied.

The assay was immunoSEQ multiplex PCR, and TCRdb's table has in-frame clones only and misses some. The table lists about 120,000 clones, 75% to 95% of them singletons. V lost 6 bases, J lost 4 bases, and 24 bases stayed unmatched. The germline V gene encodes CDR1 SNHLY and CDR2 FYNNEI. The CDR3 totals 21 residues. Of note for this clone: Its antigen is undetermined.

The sequence derives from an adult who received the MenACWY meningococcal vaccine as a control. The V and J genes are TRBV2 and TRBJ2-1, with 10 bases matching TRBD2. The source was peripheral blood, collected 28 days after the second dose of the MenACWY control vaccine. CDR3 sequence: CASRDPSGSFQGGPMYNEQFF. In nucleotides, the CDR3 is TGTGCCAGCAGGGATCCTAGCGGGAGTTTTCAAGGAGGGCCCATGTACAATGAGCAGTTCTTC.